This TCR beta chain was sequenced in a study of a mutant IDH1 vaccine in newly diagnosed glioma. About the study: Patients received vaccination from 4-6 weeks after radiotherapy alone, or with temozolomide cycles. Averaging approximately 40 years of age, treated patients were around 60% male and around 40% female.

Germline values: CDR1 SEHNR, CDR2 FQNEAQ (reference sequence). The CDR3 totals 14 residues. Germline trimming cut 1 base from V and 4 bases from J; bases unmatched to any gene: 4. Notes on this clone: Its target is unknown.

Time point denoted: week 23, last vaccination. The content of each vaccine dose was 300 ug of mutant IDH1 20-mer peptide, and topical imiquimod accompanied it. New IDH1-mutant, ATRX-lost WHO grade 3 or 4 astrocytomas occurred in donors. Assay used: immunoSEQ multiplex PCR; TCRdb lists only in-frame clones, some missing. The sample carries about 67,000 clones, 84% recorded once. Study observations and caveats: Seemingly, top peripheral T cell clonotype changes bore no relation to pseudoprogression.

The sequence derives from a man aged 18 to 30 with glioma. This sample comprised PBMCs, obtained from a glioma patient whose treatment included an IDH1 peptide vaccine. J is TRBJ2-7 and V is TRBV7-9, with 7 bases identical to TRBD1. Here the CDR3 DNA reads TGTGCCAGCAGCTTAGTCGAGGGGGCTTACGAGCAGTACTTC. Protein product: CASSLVEGAYEQYF.